The 9 T cell receptor beta chains below come from one sample, sequenced in a study of CD8 T cells in Susac syndrome. With random hexamers, reverse transcription was performed on about 0.5 to 1 ug of RNA. A single record per CDR3 protein comes from TCRdb applying MiXCR to the immunoSEQ multiplex PCR reads. Seen here are 250,000 to 300,000 distinct CDR3 sequences, over 75% observed once, and the top ten hold about 0.17%. Sequencing was performed on CD8+ T cells from PBMCs. Receptor source: a human donor with multiple sclerosis.

J is TRBJ1-2 and V is TRBV20-1; unclear D gene. The CDR3 length is 14 residues. The germline V and J ends were trimmed by 2 bases and 2 bases, with 12 bases remaining between them. Per the germline V gene, CDR1 is DFQATT and CDR2 is SNEGSKA (reference sequence). Here the CDR3 DNA reads TGCAGTGCTAGATTCAACCTCGGAAACTATGGCTACACCTTC. Translation: CSARFNLGNYGYTF.

This chain joins TRBV4-3 and TRBJ1-2; 7 bases line up with TRBD1. Germline CDR1 LGHNA, CDR2 YSLEER. The CDR3 sequence is 16 residues long. V trimming: 0 bases; J trimming: 6 bases; junction bases outside the gene matches: 10. The CDR3 protein is CASSQDSWTGKNGYTF. In DNA form, the CDR3 reads TGCGCCAGCAGCCAAGATTCCTGGACAGGAAAAAATGGCTACACCTTC.

V gene TRBV7-8 combines with J gene TRBJ1-5, with D perhaps matching TRBD1 (5 bases). V gave up 5 bases and J gave up 3 bases, with 11 bases separating them. CDR3 length equals 14 residues. The V gene's germline CDR1 is SGHVS and CDR2 FQNEAQ. CDR3 DNA: TGTGCCAGCAGCCCAAGGGACGTCAATCAGCCCCAGCATTTT. This codes for CASSPRDVNQPQHF.

V is TRBV20-1 and J is TRBJ2-3, with D tentatively TRBD2 (5 bases). CDR1 is DFQATT, CDR2 SNEGSKA, per germline (reference sequence). The CDR3 consists of 13 residues. V was clipped by 0 bases and J by 5 bases, with 9 bases between them. CDR3: CSARDARVDTQYF. DNA for the CDR3: TGCAGTGCTAGAGATGCGCGGGTAGATACGCAGTATTTT.

The chain joins TRBV19 to TRBJ1-6; 7 bases fit TRBD1. V shed 9 bases and J 0 bases; nucleotides not matched to a gene: 8. Per the germline V gene, CDR1 is LNHDA and CDR2 is SQIVND (reference sequence). The CDR3 spans 16 residues. CDR3: CASRDSQLSYNSPLHF. In DNA, the CDR3 is TGTGCCAGCAGGGACAGTCAGCTCTCCTATAATTCACCCCTCCACTTT. Combining the CDR3 with reference TRBV19 and TRBJ1-6 gives the whole variable domain DGGITQSPKYLFRKEGQNVTLSCEQNLNHDAMYWYRQDPGQGLRLIYYSQIVNDFQKGDIAEGYSVSREKKESFPLTVTSAQKNPTAFYLCASRDSQLSYNSPLHFGNGTRLTVT.

This clonotype occurred once. A read error may produce the germline difference seen at one junction end. This chain connects TRBV18 to TRBJ2-7; 7 nucleotides align to TRBD2. This CDR3 comprises 15 residues. The germline V gene encodes CDR1 KGHSH and CDR2 LQKENI. The CDR3 region is CASSPREEGSSEQYF. CDR3 DNA: TGTGCCAGCTCCCCACGGGAGGAGGGGAGCTCCGAGCAGTACTTC.

The rearrangement uses TRBV28 and TRBJ2-2; D is unclear. V gave up 2 bases and J gave up 6 bases, with 7 bases separating them. Germline V gene lookup returns CDR1 MDHEN and CDR2 SYDVKM. The CDR3 covers 13 residues. CDR3 sequence reads: CASSLVSAGELFF. The DNA for the CDR3 is TGTGCCAGCAGTTTAGTTTCGGCCGGGGAGCTGTTTTTT.

This chain joins TRBV12-3 or TRBV12-4 and TRBJ2-2, with 14 bases matching TRBD2. The V gene end was trimmed by 5 bases and the J gene end by 3 bases; junction bases not matched to a gene: 11. This CDR3 has 19 residues. CDR3 protein: CASSPGTSGSWGHTGELFF. CDR3 DNA: TGTGCCAGCAGTCCTGGGACTAGCGGGAGTTGGGGGCACACCGGGGAGCTGTTTTTT.

This chain uses TRBV24-1 with TRBJ2-3, with 8 bases that match TRBD2. Unmatched junction bases numbered 2, after V lost 0 bases and J lost 1 base. The germline V gene has CDR1 KGHDR and CDR2 SFDVKD. The CDR3 totals 16 residues. Here the CDR3 DNA reads TGTGCCACCAGTGATTTGCGGCGGGAGGGCACAGATACGCAGTATTTT. Protein: CATSDLRREGTDTQYF.